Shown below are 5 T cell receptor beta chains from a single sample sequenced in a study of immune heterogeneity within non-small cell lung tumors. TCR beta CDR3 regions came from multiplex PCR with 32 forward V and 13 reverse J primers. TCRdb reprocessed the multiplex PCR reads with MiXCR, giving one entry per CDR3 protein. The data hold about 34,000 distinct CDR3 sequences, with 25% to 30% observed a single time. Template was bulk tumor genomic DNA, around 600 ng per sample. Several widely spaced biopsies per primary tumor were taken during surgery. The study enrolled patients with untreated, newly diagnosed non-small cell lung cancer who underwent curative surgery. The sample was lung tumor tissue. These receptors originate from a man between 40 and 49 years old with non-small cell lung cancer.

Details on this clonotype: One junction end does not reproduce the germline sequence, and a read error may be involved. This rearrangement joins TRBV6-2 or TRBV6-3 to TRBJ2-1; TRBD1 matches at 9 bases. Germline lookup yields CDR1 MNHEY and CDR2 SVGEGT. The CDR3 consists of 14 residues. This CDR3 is CDSSYWDREYEQFF. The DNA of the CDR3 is TGTGACAGCAGTTACTGGGACAGGGAGTATGAGCAGTTCTTC.

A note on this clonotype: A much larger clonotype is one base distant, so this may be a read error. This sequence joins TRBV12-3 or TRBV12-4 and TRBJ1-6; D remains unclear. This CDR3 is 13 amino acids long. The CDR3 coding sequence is TGTGCCAGCGGCCAGCTCTATAATTCACCCCTCAACTTT. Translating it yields CASGQLYNSPLNF.

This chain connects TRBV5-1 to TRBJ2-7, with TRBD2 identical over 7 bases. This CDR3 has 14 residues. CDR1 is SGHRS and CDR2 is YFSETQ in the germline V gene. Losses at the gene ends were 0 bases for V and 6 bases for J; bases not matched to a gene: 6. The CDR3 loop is CASSLAGGTGEQYF. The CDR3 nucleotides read TGCGCCAGCAGCTTGGCCGGGGGGACGGGCGAGCAGTACTTC.

The CDR3 protein is CASSSGTLSAETQYF. In DNA, the CDR3 is TGCGCCAGCAGCTCCGGGACACTCTCTGCCGAGACCCAGTACTTC. This rearrangement joins TRBV5-1 to TRBJ2-5; D may be TRBD1 (6 bases). V was shortened by 3 bases and J by 5 bases, with 17 bases between the two germline ends. Germline loops: CDR1 SGHRS, CDR2 YFSETQ. The CDR3 is 15 amino acids.

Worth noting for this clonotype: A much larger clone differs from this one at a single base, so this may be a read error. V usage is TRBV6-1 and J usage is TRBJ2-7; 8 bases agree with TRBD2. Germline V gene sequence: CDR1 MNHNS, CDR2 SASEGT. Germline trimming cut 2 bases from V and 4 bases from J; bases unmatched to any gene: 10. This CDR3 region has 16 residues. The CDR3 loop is CASSENWTLAAYEQYF. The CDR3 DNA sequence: TGTGCCAGCAGTGAAAACTGGACACTAGCGGCTTACGAGCAGTACTTC.